These 8 T cell receptor beta chains originate from one sample sequenced in a study of CD8 T cells in Susac syndrome. An input of about 0.45 to 1 ug of RNA was subjected to reverse transcription using random hexamers. TCRdb ran MiXCR on the immunoSEQ multiplex PCR reads and lists one entry per CDR3 protein. This table has fewer than 200,000 distinct CDR3 sequences, 85% to 95% appearing once. Sequencing input: CD8+ T cells from PBMCs. The receptor set was obtained from a human donor with multiple sclerosis.

This chain's CDR3 is CASSQQGSYEQYF. The CDR3 nucleotides are TGTGCCAGCAGCCAACAGGGATCCTACGAGCAGTACTTC. The chain uses TRBV7-9 and TRBJ2-7, with a tentative D call TRBD1 (6 bases). The CDR3 consists of 13 residues. Germline V CDR1 and CDR2: SEHNR, FQNEAQ (reference sequence). Between the trimmed V and J ends, which lost 5 bases and 1 base, there was a span of 9 bases.

This clonotype was seen once. The V and J genes are TRBV15 and TRBJ1-1, with D tentatively TRBD1 (6 bases). This CDR3 comprises 15 residues. Trimming left V 0 bases short and J 0 bases short, with 8 bases between. The germline V gene has CDR1 LNHNV and CDR2 YYDKDF (reference sequence). CDR3 region: CATSRDTGLNTEAFF. The CDR3 bases are TGTGCCACCAGCAGAGACACAGGGTTGAACACTGAAGCTTTCTTT.

The DNA of the CDR3 is TGTGCCAGCAGCTTAGGCCGGCGGTACGCGGGCGAGCAGTACTTC. As protein: CASSLGRRYAGEQYF. The rearrangement joins TRBV13 to TRBJ2-7; D is possibly TRBD2 (5 bases). V was clipped by 0 bases and J by 6 bases, with 15 bases between them. The CDR3 is 15 residues long. Germline V CDR1 and CDR2: PRHDT, FYEKMQ (reference sequence).

The chain uses TRBV5-6 and TRBJ2-7; D not certain. The CDR3 has 13 amino acids. Trimming shortened V by 3 bases and J by 3 bases, and 10 bases separated the two germline ends. Germline CDR1 SGHDT, CDR2 YYEEEE. The CDR3 sequence: CASSSASVYEQYF. In DNA, the CDR3 is TGTGCCAGCAGCTCGGCGAGCGTCTACGAGCAGTACTTC.

The V call is TRBV9, the J call TRBJ2-2; 8 bases are shared with TRBD1. Germline V gene data show CDR1 as SGDLS and CDR2 as YYNGEE. The CDR3 loop spans 18 amino acids. Trimming removed 4 bases from V and 1 base from J; junction bases left unmatched: 12. The chain's CDR3 is CASSFTGTGTQNTGELFF. CDR3 nucleotide sequence: TGTGCCAGCAGCTTTACCGGGACAGGAACACAGAACACCGGGGAGCTGTTTTTT.

Here the CDR3 reads CAWSVREQFF. The DNA for the CDR3 is TGTGCCTGGAGTGTGCGGGAGCAGTTCTTC. V gene TRBV30 combines with J gene TRBJ2-1; no clear D. The V gene lost 0 bases and the J gene lost 10 bases, with 4 bases spanning the gap. The CDR3 contains 10 residues. Looked up from germline, CDR1 is GTSNPN and CDR2 is SVGIG (reference sequence). Looking up the rest from reference TRBV30 and TRBJ2-1 gives the full variable domain: SQTIHQWPATLVQPVGSPLSLECTVEGTSNPNLYWYRQAAGRGLQLLFYSVGIGQISSEVPQNLSASRPQDRQFILSSKKLLLSDSGFYLCAWSVREQFFGPGTRLTVL.

The chain recombines TRBV28 with TRBJ2-7; 8 positions match TRBD2. CDR3 length equals 15 residues. V lost 2 bases and J lost 4; bases outside the gene matches: 7. CDR1 and CDR2 (germline): MDHEN, SYDVKM. CDR3 DNA sequence: TGTGCCAGCAGTTTAGATGTAGCGGGAAGGTACGAGCAGTACTTC. This codes for CASSLDVAGRYEQYF. Drawing the rest from reference TRBV28 and TRBJ2-7, the complete variable domain is DVKVTQSSRYLVKRTGEKVFLECVQDMDHENMFWYRQDPGLGLRLIYFSYDVKMKEKGDIPEGYSVSREKKERFSLILESASTNQTSMYLCASSLDVAGRYEQYFGPGTRLTVT.

This chain connects TRBV9 to TRBJ2-1; D gene ambiguous. V was clipped by 2 bases and J by 7 bases, with 7 bases between them. The CDR3 runs 12 residues. The V gene's germline CDR1 is SGDLS and CDR2 YYNGEE. The CDR3 DNA sequence: TGTGCCAGCAGCGTCGGATTGAATGAGCAGTTCTTC. As protein: CASSVGLNEQFF.